This TCR beta chain is drawn from a study of PD-L1 blockade in urothelial cancer. The overall study: Male patients with bladder-origin urothelial cancer numbered most of the 29. The researchers analyzed blood 3 weeks (second dose) and 6 weeks after treatment start.

Repertoires were generated with immunoSEQ multiplex PCR, while TCRdb's copy carries only in-frame clones and drops some. The sample has roughly 87,000 clones, approximately 86% seen once. Patients had locally advanced or metastatic urothelial carcinoma. A total of 1 to 8 samples per patient were collected pretreatment and on-treatment. This CDR3 region has 15 residues. V dropped 0 bases and J dropped 9 bases, with 15 bases sitting between them. CDR1 MGHRA and CDR2 YSYEKL come from the germline V gene. The sequenced sample was PBMCs, obtained around atezolizumab (anti-PD-L1) treatment. This clonotype originated in a woman between 70 and 85 years old with urothelial cancer. The rearrangement joins TRBV4-1 to TRBJ2-1; D possibly corresponds to TRBD2 (5 bases). CDR3 protein: CASSQERLAFSEQFF. Here the CDR3 DNA reads TGCGCCAGCAGCCAAGAGAGGCTAGCCTTCAGTGAGCAGTTCTTC.